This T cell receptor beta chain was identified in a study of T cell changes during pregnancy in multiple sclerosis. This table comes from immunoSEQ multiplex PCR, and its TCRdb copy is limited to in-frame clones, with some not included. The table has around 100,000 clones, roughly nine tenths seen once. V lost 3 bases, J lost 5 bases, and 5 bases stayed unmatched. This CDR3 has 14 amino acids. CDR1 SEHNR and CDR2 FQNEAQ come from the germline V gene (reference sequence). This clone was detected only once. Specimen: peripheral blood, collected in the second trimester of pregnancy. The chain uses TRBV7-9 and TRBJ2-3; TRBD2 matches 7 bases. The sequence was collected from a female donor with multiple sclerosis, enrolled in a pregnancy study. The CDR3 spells CASSFGAGRDTQYF. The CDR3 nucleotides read TGTGCCAGCAGCTTTGGAGCGGGGCGAGATACGCAGTATTTT.